The sequence of this TCR beta chain was determined in a study of blood T cell repertoires in COVID-19. Study-level information: The origin of the acute and convalescent COVID-19 samples was the United States, Italy and Spain. T cells, B-cell-depleted T cells, or PBMCs provided the cDNA or gDNA that served as material.

Original processing notes: The assay estimated nucleated cells by amplifying reference gene primers. Clones were sequenced by immunoSEQ multiplex PCR, and TCRdb holds only the in-frame ones, with some missing. Clonal size and the V and J genes are those of that table, whereas D and trimming came from the DNA. Found here are about 51,000 clones, 75% to 90% of them singletons; the top ten hold around 1.2%. This CDR3 is built from 13 residues. Germline CDR1 reads MGHDK; CDR2 reads SYGVNS. This chain uses TRBV25-1 with TRBJ1-1; D not certain. Sequences were obtained from peripheral blood. This TCR was sampled from a man aged 55 to 69 with acute or convalescent COVID-19. CDR3 protein: CATEGSMNTEAFF. The CDR3 nucleotides are TGTGCTACTGAGGGCAGTATGAACACTGAAGCTTTCTTT. Full variable domain (missing parts from reference TRBV25-1 and TRBJ1-1): EADIYQTPRYLVIGTGKKITLECSQTMGHDKMYWYQQDPGMELHLIHYSYGVNSTEKGDLSSESTVSRIRTEHFPLTLESARPSHTSQYLCATEGSMNTEAFFGQGTRLTVV.